Detailed here is one T cell receptor beta chain. Its target is unknown. This specimen comes from a study of cytomegalovirus exposure and HLA in healthy donors. Across the study: Membership in the Caucasian-associated ancestry cluster was found for around 85% of about 430 genotyped donors.

Trimming shortened V by 0 bases and J by 0 bases, and 10 bases separated the two germline ends. The CDR3 covers 16 residues. Germline CDR1 is SGHDT and CDR2 is YYEEEE. Study observations and caveats: It was reportedly the case that the classifier diagnosed cytomegalovirus status with high specificity and sensitivity. Later analysis identified a missense DCLRE1C variant that was linked to TCR beta V- and J-gene trimming. Earlier analysis yielded a pattern in which most TCR beta V segments were productive about 87% or about 30% of the time.

This PCR relied on a set of 60 Vbeta primers and 13 Jbeta primers. Here immunoSEQ multiplex PCR was the method, and the copy in TCRdb shows in-frame clones only, minus some. The repertoire includes fewer than 200,000 clones, less than 85% of them detected once, and under 0.85% sits in the top ten. Sample: PBMCs. The gene calls are TRBV5-6 and TRBJ2-1; possibly TRBD2 for D (6 bases). This sequence was found in a boy between 10 and 17 years old in good health and CMV-seronegative. CDR3 sequence reads: CASSLVAGNSYNEQFF. DNA for the CDR3: TGTGCCAGCAGCTTGGTTGCGGGGAACTCCTACAATGAGCAGTTCTTC.